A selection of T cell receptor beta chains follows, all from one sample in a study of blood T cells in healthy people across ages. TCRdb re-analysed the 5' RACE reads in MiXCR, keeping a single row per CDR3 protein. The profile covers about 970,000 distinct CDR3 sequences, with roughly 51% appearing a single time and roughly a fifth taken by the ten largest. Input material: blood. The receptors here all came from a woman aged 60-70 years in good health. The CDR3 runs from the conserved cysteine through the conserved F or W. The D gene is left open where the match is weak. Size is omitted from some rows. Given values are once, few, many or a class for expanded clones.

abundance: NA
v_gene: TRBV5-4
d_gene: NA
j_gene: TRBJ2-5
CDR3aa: CASMRKGETQYF
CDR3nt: TGTGCCAGTATGAGGAAAGGGGAGACCCAGTACTTC

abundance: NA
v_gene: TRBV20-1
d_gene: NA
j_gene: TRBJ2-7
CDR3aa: CSARDILGSPYEQYF
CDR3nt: TGCAGCGCTAGAGATATCTTAGGGTCCCCCTACGAGCAGTACTTC

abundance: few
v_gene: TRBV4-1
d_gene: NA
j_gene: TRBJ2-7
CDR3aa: CASSQAPGFYEQYF
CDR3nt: TGCGCCAGCAGCCAAGCCCCAGGATTCTACGAGCAGTACTTC

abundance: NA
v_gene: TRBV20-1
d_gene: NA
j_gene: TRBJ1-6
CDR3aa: CSARDLQQGTYNSPLHF
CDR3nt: TGCAGTGCTAGAGATTTACAGCAGGGCACCTATAATTCACCCCTCCACTTT

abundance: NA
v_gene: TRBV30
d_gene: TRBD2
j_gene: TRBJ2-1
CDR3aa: CAWSLTYTGTSGYNEQFF
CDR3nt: TGTGCCTGGAGTCTCACATATACCGGGACTAGCGGATACAATGAGCAGTTCTTC

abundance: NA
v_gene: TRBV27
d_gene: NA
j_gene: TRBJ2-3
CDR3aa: CASSLQVPTDTQYF
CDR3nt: TGTGCCAGCAGTTTACAGGTACCCACAGATACGCAGTATTTT

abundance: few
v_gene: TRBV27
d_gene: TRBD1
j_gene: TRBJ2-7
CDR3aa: CASSSGTGGAEQYF
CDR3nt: TGTGCCAGCAGCTCCGGGACAGGGGGCGCCGAGCAGTACTTC

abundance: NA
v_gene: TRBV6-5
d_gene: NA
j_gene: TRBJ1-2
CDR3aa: CASSYSIPAGSYGYTF
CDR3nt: TGTGCCAGCAGTTACTCGATTCCAGCAGGATCCTATGGCTACACCTTC

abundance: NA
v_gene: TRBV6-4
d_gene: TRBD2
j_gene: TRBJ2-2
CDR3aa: CASTRLAGVTGELFF
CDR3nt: TGTGCCAGCACCAGACTAGCGGGAGTCACCGGGGAGCTGTTTTTT

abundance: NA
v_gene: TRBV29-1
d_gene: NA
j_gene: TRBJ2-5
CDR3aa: CSVATYETQYF
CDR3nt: TGCAGCGTTGCAACTTACGAGACCCAGTACTTC

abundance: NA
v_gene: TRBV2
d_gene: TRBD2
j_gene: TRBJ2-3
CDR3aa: CASAGEQGLADTDTQYF
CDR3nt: TGTGCCAGCGCCGGGGAGCAGGGACTAGCGGACACAGATACGCAGTATTTT

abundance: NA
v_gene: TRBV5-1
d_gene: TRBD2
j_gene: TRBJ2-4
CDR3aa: CASSRISSGVAKNIQYF
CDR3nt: TGCGCCAGCAGCCGCATTTCTAGCGGGGTAGCCAAAAACATTCAGTACTTC

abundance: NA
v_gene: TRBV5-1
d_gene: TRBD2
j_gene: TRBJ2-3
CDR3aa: CTSSRRELADTQYF
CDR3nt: TGCACCAGCAGCCGGCGGGAGCTGGCGGATACGCAGTATTTT

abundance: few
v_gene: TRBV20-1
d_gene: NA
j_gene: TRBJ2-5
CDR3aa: CSAGARGTQYF
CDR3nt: TGCAGTGCTGGTGCCCGAGGGACCCAGTACTTC

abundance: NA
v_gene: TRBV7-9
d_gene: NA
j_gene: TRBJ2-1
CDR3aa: CASSLAGTRDRNNEQFF
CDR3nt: TGTGCCAGCAGCTTGGCGGGCACGCGGGATAGAAACAATGAGCAGTTCTTC

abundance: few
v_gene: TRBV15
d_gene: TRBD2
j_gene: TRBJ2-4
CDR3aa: CATSSSEASGPEGTKNIQYF
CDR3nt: TGTGCCACCAGCTCCTCGGAGGCTAGCGGGCCCGAGGGTACCAAAAACATTCAGTACTTC

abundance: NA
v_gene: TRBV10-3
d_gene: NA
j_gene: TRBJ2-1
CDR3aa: CAISVLNEQFF
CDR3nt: TGTGCCATCAGCGTCTTGAATGAGCAGTTCTTC

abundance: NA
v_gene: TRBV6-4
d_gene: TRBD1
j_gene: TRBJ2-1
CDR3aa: CASRTGYNEQFF
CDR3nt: TGTGCCAGCAGGACAGGGTACAATGAGCAGTTCTTC

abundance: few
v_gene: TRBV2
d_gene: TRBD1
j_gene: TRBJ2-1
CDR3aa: CASSGDRAGGNEQFF
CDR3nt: TGTGCCAGCAGTGGGGACAGGGCTGGGGGAAATGAGCAGTTCTTC